Each of the 5 T cell receptor beta chains below was sequenced from the same sample in a study of T cell changes during pregnancy in multiple sclerosis. Measured with immunoSEQ multiplex PCR; TCRdb has only the in-frame clones, and not every one. The repertoire includes about 21,000 clones, about 87% of them detected once, and roughly 5.5% sits in the top ten. The sample consisted of CD8+ T cells from peripheral blood mononuclear cells, taken after pregnancy. Source of these receptors: a female donor in good health, enrolled as a control in a pregnancy study.

Within the sample, this clone is medium-sized. The chain combines TRBV6-1 with TRBJ1-2; 7 nucleotides agree with TRBD1. Unmatched junction bases numbered 4, after V lost 1 base and J lost 8 bases. This CDR3 has 13 amino acids. Germline V gene lookup returns CDR1 MNHNS and CDR2 SASEGT. The CDR3 DNA reads TGTGCCAGCAGTGAAGATGTAGGGGGCGGCTACACCTTC. This encodes CASSEDVGGGYTF.

This chain joins TRBV29-1 and TRBJ2-5; possibly TRBD1 for D (6 bases). Germline assignment: CDR1 SQVTM and CDR2 ANQGSEA. This CDR3 has 15 amino acids. The V gene lost 1 base and the J gene lost 1 base, with 13 bases spanning the gap. The CDR3 nucleotides are TGCAGCGTTGAAGGGACAGAGATGATCCAAGAGACCCAGTACTTC. Protein sequence: CSVEGTEMIQETQYF.

V is TRBV5-1 and J is TRBJ1-2, with D unresolved. There are 15 residues in the CDR3. Germline V CDR1 and CDR2: SGHRS, YFSETQ. V was cut by 4 bases and J by 0 bases, with 13 bases left in between. CDR3 DNA sequence: TGCGCCAGCAGCCCCTACGGCGCGGCTAACTATGGCTACACCTTC. The encoded protein is CASSPYGAANYGYTF.

This chain connects TRBV19 to TRBJ2-1; 7 positions match TRBD1. CDR3 length equals 17 residues. Looked up from germline, CDR1 is LNHDA and CDR2 is SQIVND (reference sequence). After removal of 0 bases from V and 7 bases from J, the junction contained 12 bases not matched to a gene. The CDR3 bases are TGTGCCAGTAGTATAGACCTACAGGGGATACAAAGGAATGAGCAGTTCTTC. Protein: CASSIDLQGIQRNEQFF.

The V and J genes are TRBV5-6 and TRBJ2-5; the match to TRBD1 covers 7 bases. Germline values: CDR1 SGHDT, CDR2 YYEEEE. The CDR3 totals 14 residues. Trimming removed 4 bases from V and 4 bases from J; junction bases left unmatched: 7. The CDR3 loop is CASSETGTGETQYF. The CDR3, as DNA: TGTGCCAGCAGCGAGACAGGGACCGGAGAGACCCAGTACTTC.